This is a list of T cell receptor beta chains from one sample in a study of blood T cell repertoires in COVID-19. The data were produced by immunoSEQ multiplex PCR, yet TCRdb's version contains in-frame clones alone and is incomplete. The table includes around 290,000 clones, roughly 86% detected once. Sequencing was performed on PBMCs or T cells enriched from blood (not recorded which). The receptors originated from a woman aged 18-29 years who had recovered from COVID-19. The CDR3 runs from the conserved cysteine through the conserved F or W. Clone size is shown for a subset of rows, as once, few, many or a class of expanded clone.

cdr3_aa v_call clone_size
CASSELGLAGSHNYEQYF TRBV6-1 -
CASSFGEGNEQFF TRBV12-3/TRBV12-4 -
CASSLERRQYF TRBV7-8 -
CSAGNTEAFF TRBV29-1 -
CASSLWAGDSNQPQHF TRBV7-9 -
CASSRGSGGVSYNEQFF TRBV5-4 -
CATSDSRETQYF TRBV24-1 -
CASSLDVGAGELFF TRBV11-2 -
CASSFADRGAYGYTF TRBV7-9 -
CASRLDRGLNTEAFF TRBV5-1 -
CASSLMRTGLANEQYF TRBV7-2 -
CATSDRQLNEQFF TRBV24-1 -
CATTGGTENEKLFF TRBV15 -
CASSQVWTHGNTIYF TRBV4-3 -
CASSIRDRPQHF TRBV28 -
CASSVPGLAENLRYNEQFF TRBV7-2 -
CATSKTGGNQPQHF TRBV15 many
CASSQDYYGYTF TRBV19 -
CSVRRGLTGETQYF TRBV29-1 -
CATSRARQGQETQYF TRBV15 -
CASSLYLSGRDLSYEQYF TRBV28 -
CASSRQQDRVRTGELFF TRBV6-6 few
CASSLGWGRELNTEAFF TRBV11-3 -
CASSYSPGDRLETQYF TRBV6-2/TRBV6-3 -
CASNKAGDLSYNEQFF TRBV27 -
CASSQQVPYEQYF TRBV28 -